The T cell receptor (beta chain) described here comes from a study of PD-L1 blockade in urothelial cancer. Germline assignment: CDR1 SNHLY and CDR2 FYNNEI. The V end lost 5 bases, the J end lost 11 bases, and 16 bases lay between the germline ends. This CDR3 region has 13 residues. Profiled with immunoSEQ multiplex PCR; TCRdb holds only in-frame clones, not every one. The data hold roughly 100,000 clones, with around 85% observed a single time. Between 1 and 8 samples per patient were obtained, pretreatment and on-treatment. This chain links TRBV2 with TRBJ1-5, with D possibly TRBD1 on 5 matching bases. The material sequenced was PBMCs, taken around atezolizumab (anti-PD-L1) treatment. This clonotype was obtained from a man between 45 and 60 years old with urothelial cancer. The CDR3 DNA follows: TGTGCCAGCAGTCCCGGGGGGGACGGAGCCCAGCATTTT. Protein sequence: CASSPGGDGAQHF. Complete variable domain (other parts from reference TRBV2 and TRBJ1-5): EPEVTQTPSHQVTQMGQEVILRCVPISNHLYFYWYRQILGQKVEFLVSFYNNEISEKSEIFDDQFSVERPDGSNFTLKIRSTKLEDSAMYFCASSPGGDGAQHFGDGTRLSIL.